The present TCR beta chain was sequenced within a study of T cells in tumors and immune-related adverse events (dated by TCRdb to about 2021). V is reduced by 0 bases and J by 4 bases, leaving a spacing of 10 bases between them. Counted from cysteine to phenylalanine, this CDR3 has 14 amino acids. The only DNA kept is the CDR3, 42 bases in frame from the first base. For CDR1 and CDR2, the germline V gene lists SGHRS and YFSETQ. Read against the paper, the sample's treatment or condition label means: nivolumab (PD-1 blockade) given before sampling. The DNeasy Blood and Tissue Kit was used to extract DNA from formalin-fixed paraffin-embedded specimens. The immunoSEQ assay was used to amplify and sequence the TCR beta locus, producing bulk TCR Vbeta CDR3 data. The authors' analysis ran thus. CDR3s were excluded if they were non-productive, were shorter than 7 amino acids, or did not start with C or end with F/W. Analysis was limited to specimens with at least 1000 reads, and clonotypes were defined at the amino acid level. Clonality was calculated as 1 minus Pielou's evenness. Library sizes were equalized by abundance-weighted random subsampling with replacement, repeated 100 times to report 95% confidence intervals. The Morisita overlap index was used to quantify repertoire overlap, and the top 40 clones in each specimen were examined for overlap with the irAE. TCRdb retrieved this table from immuneACCESS and kept in-frame rearrangements only. Not all clones are present; in checked studies, unresolved V genes account for under half, and no reason is known for the remainder. Clonal size and the V and J genes are those of that table, whereas D and trimming came from the DNA. This sample holds 20,000 to 25,000 clones; under 95% were observed only once. 1.3% to 1.5% of the sample goes to the ten largest clones.

On this clone: The specificity of this receptor is unknown. Within one base of it there is no much larger clone, and no base qualities were kept.

Recombination joined TRBV5-1 with TRBJ1-1; the D segment cannot be called with confidence. The receptor's source is a female donor with metastatic renal cell carcinoma. Specimen: lymph node tissue, collected from a patient treated with anti-PD-1 therapy. At the DNA level, the sequence is TGCGCCAGCAGCTTGGACAGCCAGGCCACTGAAGCTTTCTTT. This encodes CASSLDSQATEAFF.